These T cell receptor beta chains were read from a single sample in a study of vaccination effects on CD4 cells after COVID-19. TCRdb keeps only in-frame clones here, not all; method: immunoSEQ multiplex PCR. Seen here are 57,000 or so clones, 73% observed once, and the top ten hold over 0.95%. No antigen has been assigned to these receptors. The specimen comprised CD4+ T cells from PBMCs cultured with HCoV-229E spike peptides, sampled after COVID-19 vaccination. These receptors came from a human donor who received a COVID-19 vaccine. CDR3s include the opening cysteine and the closing phenylalanine or tryptophan. The D gene is left open where the match is weak. Clone size is not always given. Where it is, it says once, few, many or a class for expanded clones.

>TRBJ1-1|TRBV18|.|few
CASSPTTQPKNTEAFF
TGTGCCAGCTCACCAACGACACAGCCCAAGAACACTGAAGCTTTCTTT
>TRBJ2-5|TRBV14|.|.
CASSQGVRGNQETQYF
TGTGCCAGCAGCCAAGGAGTCCGAGGGAACCAAGAGACCCAGTACTTC
>TRBJ2-5|TRBV5-1|.|.
CASMSNPGVGETQYF
TGCGCCAGCATGTCTAATCCGGGGGTGGGTGAGACCCAGTACTTC
>TRBJ1-1|TRBV4-3|.|once
CASSQAVGILTEAFF
TGCGCCAGCAGCCAAGCCGTCGGCATCCTCACTGAAGCTTTCTTT
>TRBJ1-1|TRBV6-6|.|.
CASSYSKNPGEAFF
TGTGCCAGCAGTTACTCTAAGAACCCGGGAGAAGCTTTCTTT
>TRBJ1-2|TRBV5-1|TRBD1|.
CASSVGTGGGDRGGYTF
TGCGCCAGCAGCGTCGGGACAGGAGGAGGGGATAGAGGTGGCTACACCTTC
>TRBJ1-1|TRBV7-8|TRBD1|.
CASSLREWYRDRPEAFF
TGTGCCAGCAGCTTAAGGGAATGGTATAGGGACAGACCTGAAGCTTTCTTT
>TRBJ2-1|TRBV6-5|TRBD1|.
CASSFSPDRRGHEQFF
TGTGCCAGCAGTTTCAGTCCGGATCGAAGGGGGCATGAGCAGTTCTTC
>TRBJ2-1|TRBV27|TRBD1|.
CASSPATGQGPNEQFF
TGTGCCAGCAGTCCCGCCACGGGACAGGGTCCCAATGAGCAGTTCTTC
>TRBJ1-5|TRBV19|.|.
CASSIDLGTPVPQHF
TGTGCCAGTAGTATAGACCTCGGGACCCCGGTACCCCAGCATTTT
>TRBJ1-3|TRBV6-6|.|.
CASRQGDSGNTIYF
TGTGCCAGCAGGCAGGGTGACTCTGGAAACACCATATATTTT
>TRBJ2-6|TRBV7-3|TRBD1|.
CASSSGTGVAGANVLTF
TGTGCCAGCAGCTCCGGGACAGGGGTGGCCGGGGCCAACGTCCTGACTTTC
>TRBJ1-1|TRBV6-1|.|.
CASSEAPGSTEAFF
TGTGCCAGCAGTGAAGCGCCGGGGAGCACTGAAGCTTTCTTT
>TRBJ1-2|TRBV6-2/TRBV6-3|.|.
CASRYPIGRTYYGYTF
TGTGCCAGCAGATACCCTATTGGACGGACTTACTATGGCTACACCTTC
>TRBJ2-4|TRBV2|.|once
CASSDVPSSGKNIQYF
TGTGCCAGCAGTGACGTACCCTCCTCGGGCAAAAACATTCAGTACTTC
>TRBJ2-5|TRBV15|.|.
CATSRDTETQYF
TGTGCCACCAGCAGGGACACTGAGACCCAGTACTTC
>TRBJ2-1|TRBV24-1|.|.
CATSDFHDRGPSGGPGSQFF
TGTGCCACCAGTGATTTCCACGACAGGGGGCCTAGCGGGGGGCCGGGTTCGCAGTTCTTC
>TRBJ1-5|TRBV7-2|.|.
CASSPQGGNQPQHF
TGTGCCAGCAGCCCACAGGGAGGAAATCAGCCCCAGCATTTT
>TRBJ1-1|TRBV18|.|.
CASSPQGAEAFF
TGTGCCAGCTCACCACAGGGGGCTGAAGCTTTCTTT
>TRBJ1-2|TRBV2|.|.
CASSPGRVNYGYTF
TGTGCCAGCAGTCCCGGTCGCGTTAACTATGGCTACACCTTC
>TRBJ1-5|TRBV5-8|.|.
CASSGTSQHF
TGTGCCAGTAGCGGGACGTCGCAGCATTTT
>TRBJ1-6|TRBV5-1|.|.
CASSLTTINSPLHF
TGCGCCAGCAGCTTGACGACAATTAATTCACCCCTCCACTTT
>TRBJ1-2|TRBV7-2|.|.
CASSLLGAAYGYTF
TGTGCCAGCAGCTTACTCGGGGCGGCCTATGGCTACACCTTC
>TRBJ1-1|TRBV19|TRBD1|.
CASSIPGTGGLQEAFF
TGTGCCAGTAGCATACCCGGGACAGGTGGGCTCCAGGAAGCTTTCTTT
>TRBJ2-5|TRBV6-6|TRBD2|.
CASKFGGSQETQYF
TGTGCCAGCAAATTCGGGGGGTCCCAAGAGACCCAGTACTTC
>TRBJ2-5|TRBV7-9|.|.
CASSPGLGLETQYF
TGTGCCAGCAGCCCGGGGCTCGGGCTGGAGACCCAGTACTTC
>TRBJ1-2|TRBV27|.|.
CASSSNLGARRGGYTF
TGTGCCAGCAGTTCAAACCTCGGGGCGAGGAGGGGTGGCTACACCTTC
>TRBJ1-2|TRBV3-1/TRBV3-2|.|.
CASSQEYDYGYTF
TGTGCCAGCAGCCAAGAATACGACTATGGCTACACCTTC
>TRBJ2-1|TRBV3-1/TRBV3-2|.|.
CASSQSGAEQFF
TGTGCCAGCAGCCAATCAGGTGCTGAGCAGTTCTTC
>TRBJ2-4|TRBV7-2|.|.
CASSPFTGWNIQYF
TGTGCCAGCAGTCCATTCACAGGGTGGAACATTCAGTACTTC
>TRBJ1-1|TRBV5-1|TRBD1|.
CASSLGTGDTEAFF
TGCGCCAGCAGCTTAGGGACAGGGGACACTGAAGCTTTCTTT
>TRBJ2-2|TRBV5-5|TRBD2|.
CASSLRLADTGELFF
TGTGCCAGCAGCTTGAGACTAGCTGACACCGGGGAGCTGTTTTTT
>TRBJ2-1|TRBV18|TRBD2|.
CASRLAGGSNEQFF
TGTGCCAGTCGACTAGCGGGGGGGTCGAATGAGCAGTTCTTC
>TRBJ1-5|TRBV28|.|.
CASATGGQPQHF
TGTGCCAGCGCAACGGGGGGGCAGCCCCAGCATTTT
>TRBJ1-1|TRBV18|.|.
CASSSYRVVDTEAFF
TGTGCCAGCTCATCCTACAGGGTGGTTGACACTGAAGCTTTCTTT
>TRBJ2-5|TRBV6-5|.|.
CASSYSRLSGQETQYF
TGTGCCAGCAGTTACTCCCGTCTCAGCGGCCAAGAGACCCAGTACTTC
>TRBJ1-2|TRBV10-3|TRBD1|.
CAIRNDRGGYGYTF
TGTGCCATCCGAAATGACAGGGGTGGTTATGGCTACACCTTC
>TRBJ2-3|TRBV6-2/TRBV6-3|.|once
CASSRRNNRRTDTQYF
TGTGCCAGCAGCCGACGAAACAATCGCCGCACAGATACGCAGTATTTT
>TRBJ2-5|TRBV24-1|.|.
CATSDPLTPVETQYF
TGTGCCACCAGTGATCCCCTGACTCCGGTCGAGACCCAGTACTTC
>TRBJ1-2|TRBV29-1|TRBD1|.
CSVDWGQMSGYTF
TGCAGCGTTGATTGGGGACAGATGAGTGGCTACACCTTC
>TRBJ1-1|TRBV12-3/TRBV12-4|.|few
CASSLMGGTEAFF
TGTGCCAGCAGTTTGATGGGGGGCACTGAAGCTTTCTTT
>TRBJ1-4|TRBV28|.|few
CASSVRSGEKLFF
TGTGCCAGCAGTGTGCGTTCGGGTGAAAAACTGTTTTTT
>TRBJ1-6|TRBV15|TRBD1|few
CATSSHRQGNSPLHF
TGTGCCACCAGCAGCCACCGACAGGGGAATTCACCCCTCCACTTT
>TRBJ1-1|TRBV6-5|.|.
CASLRRGGTEAFF
TGTGCCAGTCTCCGACGGGGGGGCACTGAAGCTTTCTTT
>TRBJ1-6|TRBV9|.|few
CASSPNGGNSPLHF
TGTGCCAGCAGCCCGAACGGGGGGAATTCACCCCTCCACTTT
>TRBJ2-2|TRBV4-1|.|few
CASSASRVANTGELFF
TGCGCCAGCAGCGCGTCGCGAGTCGCGAACACCGGGGAGCTGTTTTTT
>TRBJ2-1|TRBV6-5|TRBD1|few
CASRSTGASYNEQFF
TGTGCCAGCAGGTCCACAGGGGCCTCCTACAATGAGCAGTTCTTC
>TRBJ2-5|TRBV24-1|.|.
CATSDWQVKETQYF
TGTGCCACCAGTGATTGGCAAGTCAAAGAGACCCAGTACTTC
>TRBJ2-5|TRBV24-1|TRBD1|.
CATSDLQGAGETQYF
TGTGCCACCAGTGATTTGCAGGGGGCTGGAGAGACCCAGTACTTC
>TRBJ1-1|TRBV9|.|few
CASSAQVGGTEAFF
TGTGCCAGCAGCGCCCAAGTAGGGGGGACTGAAGCTTTCTTT
>TRBJ2-1|TRBV10-1|TRBD2|.
CASIRTSGGFQFF
TGCGCCAGCATTAGGACTAGCGGGGGTTTCCAGTTCTTC
>TRBJ1-1|TRBV7-8|.|once
CASSLARLEAEAFF
TGTGCCAGCAGCTTAGCCAGGCTAGAGGCTGAAGCTTTCTTT
>TRBJ2-1|TRBV7-3|TRBD2|.
CASSPLAGGLEQFF
TGTGCCAGCAGCCCCCTAGCGGGGGGGCTAGAGCAGTTCTTC